This T cell receptor beta chain was sequenced for a study of T cells in Graves' hyperthyroidism and ophthalmopathy. Study in general: Peripheral blood collection took place at initial diagnosis, before any treatment. Study-level results: In validation, the model predicted ophthalmopathy. These predictions came a median about 6 months before onset.

Graves' hyperthyroidism qualified as stable when ophthalmopathy did not progress within 18 months. This clonotype was found a few times. What it recognizes is unknown. Using RNA transcripts as the source, TCR beta CDR3 regions were amplified. An initial round of RT-PCR targeting the TCR CDR3 relied on the HTBI primer set. TCRdb independently ran MiXCR on the multiplex PCR reads; one entry per CDR3 protein. Of under 300,000 distinct CDR3 sequences listed, about an eighth are singletons. J gave up 5 bases and V 6 bases, and 8 bases lay outside the gene matches. This CDR3 has 16 amino acids. In germline, CDR1 is SEHNR, CDR2 FQNEAQ (reference sequence).

The chain has TRBV7-9 and TRBJ2-1; 12 bases agree with TRBD2. The sequenced sample was blood. The TCR was taken from a woman aged 40 to 50 with Graves' hyperthyroidism. The CDR3, as DNA: TGTGCCAGCAGTCTCCTAGCGGGAGGGCGCAACAATGAGCAGTTCTTC. It yields the protein CASSLLAGGRNNEQFF.